Listed below are T cell receptor beta chains from one sample, sequenced in a study of blood T cells in healthy people across ages. One entry per CDR3 protein, called by TCRdb with MiXCR from the 5' RACE reads. The sample has 750,000 to 850,000 distinct CDR3 sequences, 20% to 25% seen once; the top ten hold around 3.6%. The sample was also reused in another study, on T cells of mothers and their children.

The sample consisted of blood. The source is a boy aged 5-17 years in good health. Each CDR3 is given with its conserved first and last residue. Each record gives: J gene, V gene, clone size, D gene, CDR3 DNA, CDR3 protein. D genes are given only for firm matches. Expanded clones get a size class; other rows say once, few or many, or leave the size out.

TRBJ1-2 TRBV28 few NA TGTGCCAGCGGCTATGGCTACACCTTC CASGYGYTF
TRBJ1-4 TRBV20-1 NA TRBD1 TGCAGTGCCTCTGAAATAGGGACAGCTAATGAAAAACTGTTTTTT CSASEIGTANEKLFF
TRBJ2-7 TRBV4-3 few NA TGCGCCAGCAGCCAGGGTTTCCAACCCTACGAGCAGTACTTC CASSQGFQPYEQYF
TRBJ2-1 TRBV5-8 few NA TGTGCCAGCAGCGCTACGGGTGAGGTCCTCAACTCCTACAATGAGCAGTTCTTC CASSATGEVLNSYNEQFF
TRBJ2-7 TRBV15 NA NA TGTGCCACCAGCAGAAATCCCCCGGGGGGCATGGCTTCCAGCGAGCAGTACTTC CATSRNPPGGMASSEQYF
TRBJ1-4 TRBV4-3 NA TRBD1 TGCGCCAGCAGCCAAGACCACGGGACAGGAGGTGAAAAACTGTTTTTT CASSQDHGTGGEKLFF
TRBJ2-5 TRBV4-1 few NA TGCGCCAGCAACCAAGAGGGGTGGCTAGGAGAGACCCAGTACTTC CASNQEGWLGETQYF
TRBJ1-1 TRBV28 NA TRBD1 TGTGCCAGCAGACCAGGGGGGGTCACTGAAGCTTTCTTT CASRPGGVTEAFF
TRBJ2-1 TRBV7-6 many NA TGTGCCAGCAGCTTAGCGATAGGGAGGAATGAGCAGTTCTTC CASSLAIGRNEQFF
TRBJ1-4 TRBV7-6 few TRBD1 TGTGCCAGCAGCTTAGAACCGACAGGGTCGCATAAACTGTTTTTT CASSLEPTGSHKLFF
TRBJ1-5 TRBV7-9 few NA TGTGCCAGCACCTGGGGGGGCAATCAGCCCCAGCATTTT CASTWGGNQPQHF
TRBJ2-3 TRBV29-1 few NA TGCAGCGTTGGGTTTGGGGAAACAGATACGCAGTATTTT CSVGFGETDTQYF
TRBJ2-4 TRBV12-3/TRBV12-4 few NA TGTGCCAGCAGCTTTGTTGGGGTGGCCAAAAACATTCAGTACTTC CASSFVGVAKNIQYF
TRBJ1-5 TRBV10-2 NA TRBD1 TGCGCCAGCAGTGAGTCGGACAGGGTTAGTAATCAGCCCCAGCATTTT CASSESDRVSNQPQHF
TRBJ2-5 TRBV6-5 NA TRBD2 TGTGCCAGCAGTTACTCGCGACTAGCGGGAGGGGCAGAGACCCAGTACTTC CASSYSRLAGGAETQYF
TRBJ1-1 TRBV19 few NA TGTGCCAGTAGTATTCTTTGGAACACTGAAGCTTTCTTT CASSILWNTEAFF
TRBJ2-3 TRBV7-9 NA TRBD2 TGTGCCAGCAGCCTACAACTAGCGGGAAGCACAGATACGCAATATTTT CASSLQLAGSTDTQYF
TRBJ2-1 TRBV7-9 NA NA TGCGCCAGCAGCTTAGTCCTAGCAGCCAATGAGCAGTTCTTC CASSLVLAANEQFF
TRBJ2-7 TRBV20-1 NA NA TGCAGTGCTAGGCGACTTATAGCCGAGCAGTACTTC CSARRLIAEQYF
TRBJ2-2 TRBV24-1 NA NA TGTGCCACCAGTGATGCCACAGGGAGGGATTGGACCGGGGAGCTGTTTTTT CATSDATGRDWTGELFF
TRBJ2-5 TRBV5-1 many NA TGCGCCAGCAGCGCCCTTAAACGAGAGACCCAGTACTTC CASSALKRETQYF
TRBJ1-5 TRBV24-1 NA TRBD1 TGTGCCACCAGTGATTCCCACAGGGGTCGAAATCAGCCCCAGCATTTT CATSDSHRGRNQPQHF
TRBJ1-5 TRBV28 NA TRBD1 TGTGCCAGCAGGTTACAGGGGGCGGGTCAGCCCCAGCATTTT CASRLQGAGQPQHF